This T cell receptor (beta chain) was profiled in a study of blood T cells in healthy people across ages. Study results and limitations: It was found that TCR beta diversity correlated strongly with the percentage of naive T cells. The recorded TCR beta diversity per million T cells decreased in a roughly linear manner with age.

A sample-barcoded 5' primer and a J-beta primer mix were used in a second PCR of about 6 to 12 cycles. Individual samples furnished no less than 2.5 million CDR3-containing paired-end reads apiece. TCRdb passed the 5' RACE reads through MiXCR, listing each CDR3 protein once. The sample lists about 730,000 distinct CDR3 sequences, around 40% occurring once. Trimming pared 9 bases from V and 9 bases from J, leaving 17 bases between. This CDR3 is 13 amino acids long. Germline loops: CDR1 KGHDR, CDR2 SFDVKD. The study isolated at least 7 million PBMCs from each sample. This clonotype was recorded a few times. The target antigen is unknown.

Sequencing used blood. The receptor comes from a woman aged 60-75 years in good health. This rearrangement joins TRBV24-1 to TRBJ2-1, with D possibly being TRBD1 or TRBD2 (6 bases each). The CDR3 DNA sequence: TGTGCCACCGGCGGGCGGGACATCAGTGAGCAGTTCTTC. Translation gives CATGGRDISEQFF.